This TCR beta chain is drawn from a study of T cells in Graves' hyperthyroidism and ophthalmopathy (dated by TCRdb to between 2018 and 2021). About the full investigation: Peripheral blood was sampled at the time of initial diagnosis, prior to any treatment. To identify TCR V-J signatures that set the groups apart, the researchers used a discovery cohort of 100 patients, made up of approximately 43 with Graves' ophthalmopathy and 55 to 65 with stable Graves' hyperthyroidism. Following sampling, methimazole starting at 30 mg daily was given to hyperthyroidism patients, and high-dose intravenous methylprednisolone was given to ophthalmopathy patients. The approximately 100 discovery patients were divided at random into training and test sets in a 7:3 ratio. In several Graves' hyperthyroidism patients, the study also compared T-cell repertoires from thyroid tissue with T-cell repertoires from blood. TCR Vbeta CDR3 sequencing of some 140 peripheral blood samples (under 45 ophthalmopathy, under 80 hyperthyroidism and approximately 17 progressor patients) is reported in the paper. Whether ophthalmopathy could be predicted prospectively was tested in an independent validation cohort made up of under 20 hyperthyroidism patients plus 17 patients who later progressed to ophthalmopathy.

The study at large found these results: In validation, progression to ophthalmopathy was predicted by the model with around 71% sensitivity and just over 72% specificity, a median of 6.5 months before onset. Blood samples also contained most of the expanded thyroid clonotypes (frequency above 0.001), which suggests that blood repertoires may reflect thyroid immune responses. A 13 V-J signature model separated ophthalmopathy from stable hyperthyroidism, with approximately 87% sensitivity and just under 84% specificity in cross-validation and 80%/75% in testing. No statistical method was used to set the sample size in advance, and investigators knew the group allocation.

The TCR beta CDR3 regions were amplified from RNA transcripts. The TCR CDR3 was subjected to a first round of RT-PCR using the HTBI primer set and the Qiagen OneStep RT-PCR kit. The libraries were constructed in a second round of multiplex PCR and then size-selected and purified. Libraries were sequenced paired-end with 100 bp reads on an Illumina HiSeq2000. The published analysis was carried out like this. SOAPnuke was used to process the raw data, throwing out any read that contained adapters or uncalled bases, had a mean Phred below 15, or lacked an exact constant-primer or identifier match. High-quality paired reads were merged using COPE v1.2.5, and each unique nucleotide sequence was defined as a clonotype. MiTCR v1.1 was used to align clonotypes to the IMGT TRBV, TRBD and TRBJ reference segments. Only V-J combinations with frequency above 0.0001, covering 98% to 99.2% of repertoires, were analysed. A TCS score was defined as the ratio of F50 (clonal expansion) to E x V (chaos), with BLOSUM62-based TCRdist applied between CDR3 peptides within each V-J. Welch's t-statistics and random forest reduced around 510 V-J features to roughly 13, which were used in a naive Bayes classifier (R e1071). TCRdb trimmed the raw reads at Q25, called clones with MiXCR and kept productive beta chains. Rows matching on CDR3 protein sequence are summarized as one entry with the most common DNA and genes. These V and J calls originate from TCRdb's pipeline instead of the authors' own analysis. In all, the sample holds 300,000 to 450,000 distinct CDR3 sequences, and roughly 14% of those were seen once. The ten largest account for roughly 25% of the sample.

Hyperthyroidism patients were newly diagnosed, had a disease duration of under 2 months, and were aged 18 to 65 years. The study excluded patients with uncontrolled infections, other autoimmune diseases, pregnancy or lactation. Diagnoses were established on the basis of clinical symptoms, serum thyroxine and TRAb, thyroid ultrasound, and orbital computed tomography. For progressor patients, blood was drawn at the first diagnosis of hyperthyroidism, before any ophthalmopathy symptoms had appeared. PBMCs were separated from roughly 10 ml of fresh peripheral blood using Ficoll-Paque density gradient centrifugation. Progressor patients were initially diagnosed with Graves' hyperthyroidism and developed ophthalmopathy during follow-up. Total RNA was extracted with Trizol reagent, and quality was checked on an Agilent 2100 Bioanalyzer. Of note for this clonotype: Its antigen has not been determined. Base qualities are not recorded, but no much larger clone differs from it by a single base.

The CDR3 spans 16 residues, from the cysteine through the phenylalanine. The only DNA kept is the CDR3, 48 bases in frame from the first base. V loses 2 bases, J loses 1 base, and the germline ends lie 11 bases apart. The germline V gene sets CDR1 to KGHSH and CDR2 to LQKENI. This chain is built from TRBV18 and TRBJ2-2; the D gene is perhaps TRBD2, on 6 matching bases. The source of this sequence is a young woman with Graves' hyperthyroidism that later progressed to Graves' ophthalmopathy. Sequenced material: blood. The DNA sequence follows: TGTGCCAGCTCACCAGGTTGGGACTTGAACACCGGGGAGCTGTTTTTT. Its protein is CASSPGWDLNTGELFF.